This T cell receptor (beta chain) is from a study of blood T cells in healthy people across ages. Background on the study: Capture by template switching was about one barcoded beta molecule per two T cells.

Through a sample-barcoded 5' primer and a J-beta primer mix, a second PCR was run for about 6 to 11 cycles. Per sample, CDR3-containing paired-end reads numbered at least 2.5 million. TCRdb reprocessed the 5' RACE reads with MiXCR, giving one entry per CDR3 protein. The profile shows hundreds of thousands of distinct CDR3 sequences, over 40% of them singletons. All donors came from Russia, were Caucasian and healthy, and spanned ages roughly 6 to 100. Isolating PBMCs gave at least 6.5 million of these cells per sample. This clonotype was sampled from an elderly man in good health. The sample comprised blood.

CDR3 nucleotide sequence: TGTGCCAGCAGGTCCGTCGGGGGCCCGCGGGATACGCAGTATTTT. This encodes CASRSVGGPRDTQYF. The genes are TRBV6-5 and TRBJ2-3; either TRBD1 or TRBD2 may fit D (6 bases each). Trimming left V 6 bases short and J 6 bases short, with 19 bases between. CDR3 length: 15 amino acids. Germline CDR1 reads MNHEY; CDR2 reads SVGAGI.